Sequencing of this T cell receptor beta chain was carried out in a study of early T cells in non-severe SARS-CoV-2 infection listed by TCRdb under 2021. Regarding the research as a whole: TCR sequencing used bulk RNA from unsorted whole blood, so alpha and beta chains could not be paired. Overall study results and their limits: VDJdb matching was skewed toward anti-spike CD8 responses and likely underestimated virus-specific expansions by missing private and CD4 specificities.

Library method: 5' RACE. The reads were generated on a NextSeq 500. The TCR library protocol attached unique molecular identifiers to individual cDNA molecules to correct for sequencing error and PCR bias. TCR alpha and beta chains were both sequenced, and the abundances of alpha and beta sequences in each sample were closely correlated with each other. On the study's bioinformatics: V gene, J gene and CDR3 annotation of TCR sequences was performed with Decombinator V4. Expanded TCRs were defined as changing significantly between any two time points under a Poisson model with p below 0.0001. TCR abundances were normalised to the total number of TCRs sequenced per sample and were expressed as counts per million. TRAV1-2 paired with TRAJ12, TRAJ20 or TRAJ33 defined MAIT TCRs, while TRAV10 paired with TRAJ18 defined iNKT TCRs. A search of VDJdb, accessed on 1 November 2021, was run for TCRs annotated to CMV, EBV and SARS-CoV-2, with TCRs annotated for multiple antigens excluded. TCRdb applied fastp at Q25 and MiXCR to the public reads, then kept only in-frame beta chains. Rows matching on CDR3 protein sequence are summarized as one entry with the most common DNA and genes. The V and J calls reflect TCRdb's pipeline rather than the authors' work. Present in this sample are about 94,000 distinct CDR3 sequences, under 15% of which were seen just once. 2% to 2.5% of the sample comes from the top ten.

Spanning cysteine to phenylalanine, the CDR3 consists of 16 amino acids. Left in the record is the CDR3 DNA by itself, 48 bases read in frame from the first base. The germline V gene encodes CDR1 SGDLS and CDR2 YYNGEE. Here V drops 4 bases and J drops 6 bases, and the junction holds 12 bases not matched to any gene. The study was a case-control design nested within a healthcare worker cohort in London, UK, with weekly nasopharyngeal swab PCR tests and blood sampling. Healthcare workers were recruited during the week of the UK lockdown, between 23 and 31 March 2020, and followed weekly for up to about 15 weeks. Notes on this clonotype: The clone's antigen remains unknown. No base quality information exists; no much larger clone differs at one position.

The sample consisted of whole blood. The chain links TRBV9 with TRBJ2-1, with 8 bases matching TRBD1. The sequence derives from an adult who was a healthcare worker with PCR-confirmed SARS-CoV-2 infection or an uninfected control (not recorded which). Here is the DNA: TGTGCCAGCAGCCCCAGGACAGGGAACGTCCCCAATGAGCAGTTCTTC. Its coded protein is CASSPRTGNVPNEQFF.